These T cell receptor beta chains were read from a single sample in a study of T cells in Graves' hyperthyroidism and ophthalmopathy. In TCRdb, the multiplex PCR reads were re-called with MiXCR into one record per CDR3 protein. The data contain approximately 610,000 distinct CDR3 sequences, about 15% of them singletons. The sequencing sample was made of blood. All receptors come from a woman aged 40 to 49 with Graves' ophthalmopathy. CDR3s include the opening cysteine and the closing phenylalanine or tryptophan. The D gene is left open where the match is weak. The size entry is marked missing in some rows and otherwise reads once, few, many or a size class.

J: TRBJ2-2; V: TRBV28; D: -; size: many; DNA: TGTGCCAGCATGAGGACGAACACCGGGGAGCTGTTTTTT; CDR3: CASMRTNTGELFF
J: TRBJ2-1; V: TRBV2; D: TRBD2; size: many; DNA: TGTGCCAGCAGGGGGACTAGTAGGTACAATGAGCAGTTCTTC; CDR3: CASRGTSRYNEQFF
J: TRBJ2-2; V: TRBV19; D: TRBD2; size: many; DNA: TGTGCCAGTAGTGACCAGCGGGAAAACACCGGGGAGCTGTTTTTT; CDR3: CASSDQRENTGELFF
J: TRBJ2-7; V: TRBV30; D: -; size: many; DNA: TGTGCCTGGAGTGTATCAGGGTACCGGTTAGACGAGCAGTACTTC; CDR3: CAWSVSGYRLDEQYF
J: TRBJ1-1; V: TRBV12-3/TRBV12-4; D: TRBD1; size: many; DNA: TGTGCCACCCGGAGGGGGCTGAACACTGAAGCTTTCTTT; CDR3: CATRRGLNTEAFF
J: TRBJ2-4; V: TRBV6-1; D: TRBD2; size: many; DNA: TGTGCCAGCAGTCCCCTCCTAGCGGGAGTCAGAAACATTCAGTACTTC; CDR3: CASSPLLAGVRNIQYF
J: TRBJ1-2; V: TRBV30; D: -; size: few; DNA: TGTGCCTGGAGCGATCGGACAACTTTTTCCTATGGCTACACCTTC; CDR3: CAWSDRTTFSYGYTF
J: TRBJ1-2; V: TRBV6-1; D: -; size: few; DNA: TGTGCCAGCAGTGAAGAAGGGGGGAGTGGCTACACCTTC; CDR3: CASSEEGGSGYTF
J: TRBJ2-7; V: TRBV4-1; D: -; size: -; DNA: TGCGCCAGCAGCTACGCGGAAACGGCCGAGCAGTACTTC; CDR3: CASSYAETAEQYF
J: TRBJ1-2; V: TRBV12-3/TRBV12-4; D: TRBD1; size: many; DNA: TGTGCCAGCAGTTTCCGGGACAGGGCCTATGGCTACACCTTC; CDR3: CASSFRDRAYGYTF
J: TRBJ1-1; V: TRBV7-2; D: -; size: many; DNA: TGTGCCAGCAGCTTAGTTTCTGGGGTTACTGAAGCTTTCTTT; CDR3: CASSLVSGVTEAFF
J: TRBJ1-1; V: TRBV3-1; D: -; size: -; DNA: TGTGCCAGCAGCCAACCCATCTCCAGCAGGACTGAAGCTTTCTTT; CDR3: CASSQPISSRTEAFF
J: TRBJ2-2; V: TRBV7-8; D: -; size: many; DNA: TGTGCCAGCACTCCCCTTGGGTACAGCAGGGCCACCGGGGAGCTGTTTTTT; CDR3: CASTPLGYSRATGELFF
J: TRBJ2-2; V: TRBV19; D: -; size: many; DNA: TGTGCCAGTAAGGGAATAGACAGTTTGAACACCGGGGAGCTGTTTTTT; CDR3: CASKGIDSLNTGELFF
J: TRBJ2-2; V: TRBV12-3/TRBV12-4; D: -; size: many; DNA: TGTGCCAGCAGTTTAGGTGGGATACCCACCGGGGAGCTGTTTTTT; CDR3: CASSLGGIPTGELFF
J: TRBJ2-2; V: TRBV7-3; D: -; size: few; DNA: TGTGCCAGCAGCTTATCGCAGGGGCTGAGTACCGGGGAGCTGTTTTTT; CDR3: CASSLSQGLSTGELFF
J: TRBJ2-7; V: TRBV9; D: TRBD2; size: many; DNA: TGTGCCAGCAGCAAGTCCGGGACTAGCTACGAGCAGTACTTC; CDR3: CASSKSGTSYEQYF
J: TRBJ2-5; V: TRBV5-6; D: -; size: -; DNA: TGTGCCAGCAGCTTGGCCAAAATAGCTTACACGGGGGAGACCCAGTACTTC; CDR3: CASSLAKIAYTGETQYF
J: TRBJ1-1; V: TRBV6-1; D: -; size: many; DNA: TGTGCCAGTCCGGGGGGGCTGAACACTGAAGCTTTCTTT; CDR3: CASPGGLNTEAFF
J: TRBJ2-2; V: TRBV12-3/TRBV12-4; D: TRBD2; size: many; DNA: TGTGCCAGCAGTTTGAGCGGGAGGTCACACACCGGGGAGCTGTTTTTT; CDR3: CASSLSGRSHTGELFF
J: TRBJ2-5; V: TRBV29-1; D: -; size: many; DNA: TGCAGCGTTGAAGTTCCGGGGGGCGCCGGTGAGACCCAGTACTTC; CDR3: CSVEVPGGAGETQYF
J: TRBJ2-5; V: TRBV29-1; D: TRBD2; size: many; DNA: TGCAGCGTTGAGGGGGTACGGGGCCATGGCGGGAGCTGGGAGACCCAGTACTTC; CDR3: CSVEGVRGHGGSWETQYF
J: TRBJ2-7; V: TRBV6-5; D: TRBD2; size: few; DNA: TGTGCCAGCAATTCTCCTAGCGGGAGGGCCGGAGAGCAGTACTTC; CDR3: CASNSPSGRAGEQYF
J: TRBJ2-7; V: TRBV27; D: TRBD1; size: -; DNA: TGTGCCAGCAGTTTACAGGGGGCGCACTCCTACGAGCAGTACTTC; CDR3: CASSLQGAHSYEQYF
J: TRBJ1-5; V: TRBV2; D: -; size: many; DNA: TGTGCCAGCAGTGAAGGGGCAGGGGTAGGGCCCCAGCATTTT; CDR3: CASSEGAGVGPQHF
J: TRBJ2-5; V: TRBV30; D: -; size: many; DNA: TGTGCCTGGCTGGAGCGCGGGATAGGAGAGACCCAGTACTTC; CDR3: CAWLERGIGETQYF